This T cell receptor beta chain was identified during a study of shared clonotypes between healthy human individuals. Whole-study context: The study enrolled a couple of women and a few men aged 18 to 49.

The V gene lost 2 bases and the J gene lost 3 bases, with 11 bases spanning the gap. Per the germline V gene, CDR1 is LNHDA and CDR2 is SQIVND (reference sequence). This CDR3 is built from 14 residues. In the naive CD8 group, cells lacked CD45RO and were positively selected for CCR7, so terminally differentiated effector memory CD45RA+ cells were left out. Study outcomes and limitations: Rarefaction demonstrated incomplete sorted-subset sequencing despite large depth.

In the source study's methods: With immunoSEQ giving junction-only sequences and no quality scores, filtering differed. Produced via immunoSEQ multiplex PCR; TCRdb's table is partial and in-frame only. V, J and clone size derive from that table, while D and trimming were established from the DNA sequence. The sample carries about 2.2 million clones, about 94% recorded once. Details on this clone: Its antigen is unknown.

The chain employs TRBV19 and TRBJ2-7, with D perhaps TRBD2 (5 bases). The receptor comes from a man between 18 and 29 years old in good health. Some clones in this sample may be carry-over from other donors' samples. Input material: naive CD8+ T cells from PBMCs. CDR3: CASSIRRENYEQYF. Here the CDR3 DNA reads TGTGCCAGTAGTATAAGACGGGAAAACTACGAGCAGTACTTC.